This T cell receptor (beta chain) was profiled in a study of blood T cell repertoires in COVID-19. The CDR3 runs to 15 residues. CDR1 is SGHRS, CDR2 YFSETQ, per germline. Unmatched junction bases numbered 1, after V lost 0 bases and J lost 0 bases. Libraries were prepared by immunoSEQ multiplex PCR; TCRdb keeps only in-frame clonotypes and omits some of them. The sample shows roughly 280,000 clones, about 90% of them seen only once. The chain carries TRBV5-1 and TRBJ2-3; 7 positions match TRBD1. The sequenced sample consisted of PBMCs or T cells enriched from blood (not recorded which). The receptor's source is a woman in her fifties or sixties who had recovered from COVID-19. CDR3 sequence (DNA): TGCGCCAGCAGCTTGGCGGACAGGAGCACAGATACGCAGTATTTT. Its translation: CASSLADRSTDTQYF.